A single sample is the source of the 14 T cell receptor beta chains below, sequenced in a study of T cell responses to AZD1222 COVID-19 vaccine. Using immunoSEQ multiplex PCR, the repertoire was profiled, and TCRdb retains in-frame clones only, with some absent. The sample has roughly 270,000 clones; around 93% are singletons. Sample: peripheral blood, taken 28 days after the second AZD1222 dose. These receptors were collected from an adult who received the AZD1222 COVID-19 vaccine.

The gene calls are TRBV6-5 and TRBJ2-3, with TRBD1 matching 12 bases. The ends lost 6 bases at V and 5 bases at J; junction bases unmatched: 6. Germline lookup yields CDR1 MNHEY and CDR2 SVGAGI. The CDR3 is 15 residues long. Here the CDR3 DNA reads TGTGCCAGCAGGAGGGGACAGGGGGCTTTAGATACGCAGTATTTT. Translated: CASRRGQGALDTQYF.

V is TRBV19 and J is TRBJ2-3; D is possibly TRBD2 (6 bases). V was trimmed by 10 bases and J by 0 bases, leaving 20 bases between them. Germline V CDR1 and CDR2: LNHDA, SQIVND (reference sequence). CDR3 length: 16 amino acids. CDR3 region: CATKETGTPSTDTQYF. CDR3 nucleotides: TGTGCCACCAAAGAGACCGGGACTCCTAGCACAGATACGCAGTATTTT. Full variable domain (remainder filled in from reference TRBV19 and TRBJ2-3): DGGITQSPKYLFRKEGQNVTLSCEQNLNHDAMYWYRQDPGQGLRLIYYSQIVNDFQKGDIAEGYSVSREKKESFPLTVTSAQKNPTAFYLCATKETGTPSTDTQYFGPGTRLTVL.

The genes are TRBV5-6 and TRBJ1-5; TRBD1 matches at 9 bases. The CDR3 totals 17 residues. Germline CDR1 SGHDT, CDR2 YYEEEE. J was trimmed by 2 bases and V by 3 bases; bases with no gene match: 9. CDR3 coding DNA: TGTGCCAGCAGCTCGGACAGGGGACGGCATGGCAATCAGCCCCAGCATTTT. Its translation is CASSSDRGRHGNQPQHF.

This clone was recorded only once. This sequence joins TRBV4-1 and TRBJ2-1; D is ambiguous. The V end was cut by 4 bases, the J end by 8 bases, with 12 bases between. Germline CDR1 MGHRA, CDR2 YSYEKL. This CDR3 comprises 13 residues. The CDR3 DNA sequence: TGCGCCAGCAGCCTGGGAATAGGAGATGAGCAGTTCTTC. The encoded protein is CASSLGIGDEQFF.

The J gene is TRBJ2-1, the V gene TRBV7-3; 8 bases agree with TRBD1. Germline values: CDR1 SGHTA, CDR2 FQGTGA. The length of the CDR3 is 15 residues. J lost 4 bases, V lost 5 bases, and 7 bases had no gene match. In DNA, the CDR3 is TGTGCCAGCAGCCGGGGACAGGCCTTATACAATGAGCAGTTCTTC. Its translation: CASSRGQALYNEQFF.

This chain links TRBV7-8 with TRBJ1-5; weak D call: TRBD1 (6 bases). In germline, CDR1 is SGHVS, CDR2 FQNEAQ. The V end lost 4 bases, the J end lost 3 bases, and 13 bases lay between the germline ends. The CDR3 extends over 15 amino acids. For the CDR3, the DNA is TGTGCCAGCAGCTCTCAGTCAGGGGACAATCAGCCCCAGCATTTT. Translation gives CASSSQSGDNQPQHF.

This rearrangement joins TRBV2 to TRBJ2-3; D gene ambiguous. CDR3 length: 14 amino acids. CDR1 and CDR2 from the germline V gene are SNHLY and FYNNEI. V was shortened by 10 bases and J by 1 base, with 15 bases between the two germline ends. The CDR3 region has the DNA TGTGCCAACCAAGTAAGGGATGGCACAGATACGCAGTATTTT. Protein product: CANQVRDGTDTQYF.

The chain uses TRBV6-5 and TRBJ1-2; D unclear. The CDR3 loop spans 15 amino acids. V lost 2 bases to trimming and J lost 1 base, with 11 bases between them. Germline CDR1 is MNHEY and CDR2 is SVGAGI. CDR3: CASSYDQGDNYGYTF. DNA for the CDR3: TGTGCCAGCAGTTACGACCAAGGAGATAACTATGGCTACACCTTC.

This clone was recorded a few times. The chain is built from TRBV7-2 and TRBJ1-1; D is unresolved. V lost 6 bases and J lost 1, with 9 bases in between. CDR1 and CDR2 from the germline V gene are SGHTA and FQGNSA. The CDR3 consists of 13 residues. Written as DNA, the CDR3 is TGTGCCAGCAGGCTGTACGGGAACACTGAAGCTTTCTTT. Its translation is CASRLYGNTEAFF.

The CDR3 DNA sequence: TGTGCCAGCTCCGTCTACTGGGATGAGCAGTTCTTC. Amino acids: CASSVYWDEQFF. J is TRBJ2-1 and V is TRBV2, with D uncertain. Germline V CDR1 and CDR2: SNHLY, FYNNEI. The CDR3 has 12 residues. The V gene lost 8 bases and the J gene lost 8 bases, with 13 bases spanning the gap.

The V call is TRBV5-6, the J call TRBJ2-3; 9 positions match TRBD1. The CDR3 consists of 15 residues. The germline gives CDR1 SGHDT, CDR2 YYEEEE. V lost 6 bases to trimming and J lost 2 bases; unmatched junction nucleotides: 7. CDR3 sequence: CASNRDRVYTDTQYF. As DNA, the CDR3 is TGTGCCAGCAACCGGGACAGGGTATACACAGATACGCAGTATTTT.

The genes are TRBV5-6 and TRBJ1-1, with TRBD1 as a possible D gene (6 bases). V shed 5 bases and J shed 4 bases, with 9 bases lying between them. This CDR3 region has 12 residues. Germline-derived CDR1 and CDR2 are SGHDT and YYEEEE. CDR3 sequence: CASRGASTEAFF. CDR3 DNA: TGTGCCAGCAGGGGGGCAAGCACTGAAGCTTTCTTT. Full variable domain (missing parts from reference TRBV5-6 and TRBJ1-1): DAGVTQSPTHLIKTRGQQVTLRCSPKSGHDTVSWYQQALGQGPQFIFQYYEEEERQRGNFPDRFSGHQFPNYSSELNVNALLLGDSALYLCASRGASTEAFFGQGTRLTVV.

The DNA of the CDR3 is TGTGCCAGCAGTGAAGCCTTTCAAGGGACCGGGGAGCTGTTTTTT. This gives the protein CASSEAFQGTGELFF. V gene TRBV2 combines with J gene TRBJ2-2; D uncertain. This CDR3 is built from 15 residues. The germline V gene encodes CDR1 SNHLY and CDR2 FYNNEI. Deletions cut 0 bases from V and 5 bases from J, with 10 bases between.

The genes are TRBV2 and TRBJ1-1; D is perhaps TRBD1 (5 bases). Germline V gene data show CDR1 as SNHLY and CDR2 as FYNNEI. The V and J ends lost 4 bases and 10 bases respectively, with 13 bases between them. The CDR3 runs to 12 residues. The CDR3 reads CASSGDPGLAFF. The CDR3 region has the DNA TGTGCCAGCAGTGGCGATCCAGGGTTAGCTTTCTTT.